This T cell receptor (beta chain) was found in a study of shared clonotypes between healthy human individuals. Using immunoSEQ multiplex PCR, the repertoire was profiled, and TCRdb retains in-frame clones only, with some absent. Here the sample spans roughly 1,500,000 clones, approximately 98% being singletons. A note on this clone: Within the sample, other DNA sequences also encode this same CDR3.

Per germline, CDR1 KGHSH and CDR2 LQKENI. CDR3 size: 14 residues. Trimming stripped 2 bases from V and 0 bases from J, with 5 bases between. Sequenced sample: naive CD4+ T cells sorted from blood. This sample's subset: CD45RA+ positively selected. The clonotype comes from a man between 25 and 39 years old in good health. The chain uses TRBV18 and TRBJ1-5, with D hard to call. Here the CDR3 DNA reads TGTGCCAGCTCACCAGGGATTAGCAATCAGCCCCAGCATTTT. This gives the protein CASSPGISNQPQHF.